This T cell receptor (beta chain) was retrieved from a study of cytomegalovirus exposure and HLA in healthy donors. CDR1 LGHNA and CDR2 YSLEER come from the germline V gene. The CDR3 runs to 15 residues. V lost 0 bases to trimming and J lost 2 bases, with 10 bases between them. Assay: immunoSEQ multiplex PCR; the TCRdb copy retains only in-frame clones and omits some. In the table there are 250,000 to 400,000 clones, approximately 85% of which are singletons. The rearrangement joins TRBV4-3 to TRBJ1-1; D perhaps matches TRBD1 (5 bases). The receptor was isolated from a man aged 25-45 years in good health and CMV-seronegative. Source material: PBMCs. The CDR3 nucleotides read TGCGCCAGCAGCCAAGACGGACACAGTAACACTGAAGCTTTCTTT. This codes for CASSQDGHSNTEAFF.